These 12 T cell receptor beta chains originate from one sample sequenced in a study of T cell changes during pregnancy in multiple sclerosis. The repertoire was sequenced with immunoSEQ multiplex PCR; TCRdb's copy has only in-frame clones and lacks some. The sample shows about 120,000 clones, about 94% of them seen only once. The sample here was peripheral blood, taken before pregnancy. Receptors originate from a female donor with multiple sclerosis, enrolled in a pregnancy study.

CDR3 sequence (DNA): TGTGCCAGCAGCCGGGACAGGGATCAGCCCCAGCATTTT. Translated: CASSRDRDQPQHF. The genes are TRBV27 and TRBJ1-5; 9 positions match TRBD1. Germline-derived CDR1 and CDR2 are MNHEY and SMNVEV (reference sequence). The CDR3 loop spans 13 amino acids. V was pared by 6 bases and J by 5 bases, with 2 bases of the junction left unmatched.

The J gene is TRBJ2-7, the V gene TRBV30; D is possibly TRBD1 (6 bases). V dropped 0 bases and J dropped 3 bases, with 12 bases sitting between them. The CDR3 is 14 residues long. The germline V gene encodes CDR1 GTSNPN and CDR2 SVGIG (reference sequence). CDR3 protein: CAWSVVGGGYEQYF. The DNA for the CDR3 is TGTGCCTGGAGTGTAGTTGGGGGCGGCTACGAGCAGTACTTC. The full variable domain, completed using reference TRBV30 and TRBJ2-7, is SQTIHQWPATLVQPVGSPLSLECTVEGTSNPNLYWYRQAAGRGLQLLFYSVGIGQISSEVPQNLSASRPQDRQFILSSKKLLLSDSGFYLCAWSVVGGGYEQYFGPGTRLTVT.

J is TRBJ1-4 and V is TRBV7-9; weak D call: TRBD1 (6 bases). This CDR3 spans 14 amino acids. Trimming removed 7 bases from V and 8 bases from J, with 17 bases in between. Germline V gene lookup returns CDR1 SEHNR and CDR2 FQNEAQ (reference sequence). The CDR3 sequence is CASTAGEVREKLFF. The CDR3 bases are TGTGCCAGCACAGCAGGGGAAGTAAGAGAAAAACTGTTTTTT.

J is TRBJ2-5 and V is TRBV5-1, with D possibly TRBD1 on 6 matching bases. This CDR3 has 15 residues. The V end was cut by 0 bases, the J end by 5 bases, with 14 bases between. The germline gives CDR1 SGHRS, CDR2 YFSETQ. CDR3 sequence reads: CASSLAPGALETQYF. CDR3 coding DNA: TGCGCCAGCAGCTTGGCCCCAGGGGCTCTGGAGACCCAGTACTTC.

The chain combines TRBV27 with TRBJ1-1; tentative D call: TRBD1 (6 bases). This CDR3 has 14 amino acids. Between the trimmed V and J ends, which lost 8 bases and 0 bases, there was a span of 13 bases. The germline gives CDR1 MNHEY, CDR2 SMNVEV (reference sequence). In DNA, the CDR3 is TGTGCCAGCCGTAGGACAGTTGTGAACACTGAAGCTTTCTTT. It is translated as CASRRTVVNTEAFF.

The chain has TRBV28 and TRBJ1-2, with D unresolved. The length of the CDR3 is 12 residues. Trimming removed 4 bases at V and 8 bases at J, with 11 bases between. Per the germline V gene, CDR1 is MDHEN and CDR2 is SYDVKM. The CDR3 reads CASSSAGRGYTF. The DNA for the CDR3 is TGTGCCAGCAGTTCGGCAGGTCGAGGCTACACCTTC.

The V and J genes are TRBV28 and TRBJ1-4, with 7 bases matching TRBD1. Trimming cost V 2 bases and J 0 bases; bases outside gene matches: 3. CDR1 and CDR2 (germline): MDHEN, SYDVKM. The CDR3 extends over 16 amino acids. In nucleotides, the CDR3 is TGTGCCAGCAGTTTACCCAGGGGGGCAACTAATGAAAAACTGTTTTTT. It codes for CASSLPRGATNEKLFF.

This clone came up a few times. The chain uses TRBV7-2 and TRBJ1-2; D gene ambiguous. The CDR3 covers 13 residues. V lost 8 bases and J 2 bases, leaving 12 bases between the germline ends. Germline lookup yields CDR1 SGHTA and CDR2 FQGNSA. Here the CDR3 reads CASPTTENYGYTF. The CDR3 DNA follows: TGTGCCAGCCCCACAACAGAGAACTATGGCTACACCTTC.

This chain joins TRBV10-2 and TRBJ1-4; no definite D call. Looked up from germline, CDR1 is WSHSY and CDR2 is SAAADI. This CDR3 contains 13 residues. V lost 3 bases to trimming and J lost 6 bases, with 8 bases between them. The CDR3 DNA is TGCGCCAGCAGTGAAGGAGGCCATGAAAAACTGTTTTTT. It yields the protein CASSEGGHEKLFF.

The chain joins TRBV9 to TRBJ1-2, with 7 bases fitting TRBD1. With V trimmed by 0 bases and J by 8 bases, 7 bases remained unmatched. The CDR3 extends over 14 amino acids. Germline CDR1 reads SGDLS; CDR2 reads YYNGEE. The CDR3 sequence: CASSVVGGAEGYTF. The CDR3 DNA reads as TGTGCCAGCAGCGTAGTAGGGGGCGCCGAAGGCTACACCTTC.

V and J are TRBV7-2 and TRBJ2-5; TRBD2 aligns across 12 bases. The CDR3 length is 15 residues. Germline CDR1 and CDR2: SGHTA and FQGNSA. V shed 1 base, J shed 5 bases, and the junction held 2 bases outside the gene matches. The CDR3 DNA is TGTGCCAGCAGCTTAGAACTAGCGGGGGGTGAGACCCAGTACTTC. Translated: CASSLELAGGETQYF.

This clone was seen only once. The V gene is TRBV10-3, the J gene TRBJ2-2, with D tentatively TRBD2 (6 bases). The ends were cut back, 0 bases at V and 1 base at J, with 9 bases in the middle. Germline CDR1 is ENHRY and CDR2 is SYGVKD. This CDR3 is built from 16 residues. CDR3 sequence: CAISESTGVNTGELFF. CDR3 in DNA: TGTGCCATCAGTGAGTCGACGGGGGTGAACACCGGGGAGCTGTTTTTT.